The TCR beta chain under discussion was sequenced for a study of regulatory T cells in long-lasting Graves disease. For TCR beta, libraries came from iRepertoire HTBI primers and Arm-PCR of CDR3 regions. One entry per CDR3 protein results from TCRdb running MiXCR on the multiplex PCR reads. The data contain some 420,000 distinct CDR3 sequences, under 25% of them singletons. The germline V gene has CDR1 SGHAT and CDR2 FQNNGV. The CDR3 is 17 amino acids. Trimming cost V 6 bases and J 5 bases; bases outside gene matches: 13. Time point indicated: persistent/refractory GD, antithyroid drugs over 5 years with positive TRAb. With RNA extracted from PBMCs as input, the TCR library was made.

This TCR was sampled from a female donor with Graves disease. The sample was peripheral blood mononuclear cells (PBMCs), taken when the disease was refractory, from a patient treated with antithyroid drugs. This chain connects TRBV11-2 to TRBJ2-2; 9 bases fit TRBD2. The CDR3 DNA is TGTGCCAGCAGTCGGGTTAGCGGGGGCCCGAGGACCGGGGAGCTGTTTTTT. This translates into CASSRVSGGPRTGELFF.